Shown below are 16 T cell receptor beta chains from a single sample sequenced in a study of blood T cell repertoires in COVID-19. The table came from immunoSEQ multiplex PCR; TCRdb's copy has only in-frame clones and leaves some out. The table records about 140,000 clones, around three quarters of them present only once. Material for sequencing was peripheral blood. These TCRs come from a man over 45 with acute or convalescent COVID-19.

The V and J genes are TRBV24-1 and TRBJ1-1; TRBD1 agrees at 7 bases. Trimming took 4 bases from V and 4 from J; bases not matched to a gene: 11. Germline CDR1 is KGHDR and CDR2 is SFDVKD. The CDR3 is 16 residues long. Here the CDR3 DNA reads TGTGCCACCAGTGAGGAAAAAGGGGGCAGGGGCACTGAAGCTTTCTTT. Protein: CATSEEKGGRGTEAFF.

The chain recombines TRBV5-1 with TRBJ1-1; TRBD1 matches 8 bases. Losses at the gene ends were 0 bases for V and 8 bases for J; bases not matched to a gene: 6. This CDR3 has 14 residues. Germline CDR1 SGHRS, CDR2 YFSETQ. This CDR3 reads CASSLALRDREAFF. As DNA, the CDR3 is TGCGCCAGCAGCTTGGCCCTCCGGGACAGGGAAGCTTTCTTT.

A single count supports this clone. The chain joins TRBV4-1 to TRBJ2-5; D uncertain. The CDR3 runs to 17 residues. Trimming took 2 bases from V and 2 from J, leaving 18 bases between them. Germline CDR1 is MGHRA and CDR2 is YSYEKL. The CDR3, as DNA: TGCGCCAGCAGCCAACCTGCACTGGGCCCCGAACAAGAGACCCAGTACTTC. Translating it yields CASSQPALGPEQETQYF.

The CDR3 reads CASSLGDRSYNEQFF. The CDR3 bases are TGTGCCAGCAGTCTCGGGGATCGCTCCTACAATGAGCAGTTCTTC. This rearrangement joins TRBV11-3 to TRBJ2-1; tentatively, D is TRBD2 (5 bases). CDR1 SGHNT and CDR2 YENEEA come from the germline V gene. With 6 bases removed from V and 0 bases from J, the gap between germline ends came to 12 bases. CDR3 length: 15 amino acids.

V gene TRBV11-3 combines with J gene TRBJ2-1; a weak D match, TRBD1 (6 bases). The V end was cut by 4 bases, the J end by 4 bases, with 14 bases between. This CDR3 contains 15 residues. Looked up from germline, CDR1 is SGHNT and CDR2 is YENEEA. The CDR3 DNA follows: TGTGCCAGCAGCTCTACCGGGACAAATTACAATGAGCAGTTCTTC. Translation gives CASSSTGTNYNEQFF.

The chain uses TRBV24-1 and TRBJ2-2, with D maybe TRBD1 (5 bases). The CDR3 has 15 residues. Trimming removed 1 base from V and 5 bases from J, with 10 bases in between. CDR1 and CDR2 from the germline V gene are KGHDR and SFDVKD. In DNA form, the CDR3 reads TGTGCCACCAGTGATTTCTCGCAGGGAACCGGGGAGCTGTTTTTT. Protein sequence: CATSDFSQGTGELFF.

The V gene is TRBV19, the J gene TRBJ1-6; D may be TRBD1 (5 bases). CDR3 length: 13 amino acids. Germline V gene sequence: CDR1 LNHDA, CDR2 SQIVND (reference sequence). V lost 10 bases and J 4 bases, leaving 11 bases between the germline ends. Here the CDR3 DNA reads TGTGCCACCCAGGGTCCATATAATTCACCCCTCCACTTT. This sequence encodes CATQGPYNSPLHF.

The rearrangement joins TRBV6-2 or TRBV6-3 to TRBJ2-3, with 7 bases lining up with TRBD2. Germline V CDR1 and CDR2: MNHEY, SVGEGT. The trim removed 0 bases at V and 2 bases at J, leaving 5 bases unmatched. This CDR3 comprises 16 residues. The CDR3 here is CASSYSLADYTDTQYF. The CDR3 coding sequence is TGTGCCAGCAGTTACTCTCTAGCGGACTACACAGATACGCAGTATTTT.

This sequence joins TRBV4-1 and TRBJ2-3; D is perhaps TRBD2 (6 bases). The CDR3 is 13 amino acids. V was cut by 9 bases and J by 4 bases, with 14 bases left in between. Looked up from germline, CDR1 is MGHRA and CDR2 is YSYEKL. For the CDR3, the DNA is TGCGCCAGTGGAGGCGGGGAATCAGATACGCAGTATTTT. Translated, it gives CASGGGESDTQYF.

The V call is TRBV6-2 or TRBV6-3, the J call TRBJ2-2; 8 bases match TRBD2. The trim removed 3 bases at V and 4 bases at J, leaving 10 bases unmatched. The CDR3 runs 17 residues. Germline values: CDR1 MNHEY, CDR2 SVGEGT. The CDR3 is CASSYRQTLAVTGELFF. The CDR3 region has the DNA TGTGCCAGCAGTTATAGGCAGACACTAGCGGTCACCGGGGAGCTGTTTTTT.

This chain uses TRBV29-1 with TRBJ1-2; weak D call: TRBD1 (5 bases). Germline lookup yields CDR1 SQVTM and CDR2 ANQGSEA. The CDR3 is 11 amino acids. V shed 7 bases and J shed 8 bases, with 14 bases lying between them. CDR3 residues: CSGGGDVGYTF. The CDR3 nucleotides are TGCAGCGGCGGAGGGGACGTAGGCTACACCTTC.

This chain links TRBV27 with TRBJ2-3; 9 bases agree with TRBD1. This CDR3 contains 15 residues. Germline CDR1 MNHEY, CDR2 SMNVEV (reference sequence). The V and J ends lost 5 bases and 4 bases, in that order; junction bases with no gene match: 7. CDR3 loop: CASSAGTGRADTQYF. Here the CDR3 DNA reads TGTGCCAGCAGTGCCGGGACAGGGAGGGCAGATACGCAGTATTTT.

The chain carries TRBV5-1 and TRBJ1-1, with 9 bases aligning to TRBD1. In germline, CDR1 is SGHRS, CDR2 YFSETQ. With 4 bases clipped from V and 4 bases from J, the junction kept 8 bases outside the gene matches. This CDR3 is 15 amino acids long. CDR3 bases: TGCGCCAGCAGCCATGGACAGGGGAAGGGCACTGAAGCTTTCTTT. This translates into CASSHGQGKGTEAFF.

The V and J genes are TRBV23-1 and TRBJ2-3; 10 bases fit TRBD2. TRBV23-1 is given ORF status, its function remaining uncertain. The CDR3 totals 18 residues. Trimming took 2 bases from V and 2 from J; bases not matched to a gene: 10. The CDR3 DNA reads TGCGCCAGCAGTCAAAGGGCTAGCGGGGGCCCTTACACAGATACGCAGTATTTT. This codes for CASSQRASGGPYTDTQYF.

The CDR3 spells CASSESASYGYTF. The CDR3 DNA reads as TGCGCCAGCAGTGAGTCGGCCAGCTATGGCTACACCTTC. The J gene is TRBJ1-2, the V gene TRBV10-1; D call uncertain. The CDR3 runs 13 residues. The germline gives CDR1 WNHNN, CDR2 SYGVQD (reference sequence). V lost 0 bases and J 4 bases, leaving 6 bases between the germline ends.

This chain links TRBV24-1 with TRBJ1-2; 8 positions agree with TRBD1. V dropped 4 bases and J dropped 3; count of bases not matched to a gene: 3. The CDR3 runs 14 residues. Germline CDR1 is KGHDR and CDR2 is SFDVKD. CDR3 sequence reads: CATSEPDRDYGYTF. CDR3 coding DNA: TGTGCCACCAGTGAACCGGACAGGGACTATGGCTACACCTTC.